This TCR beta chain is drawn from a study of shared clonotypes between healthy human individuals. Only in-frame clones appear in the TCRdb table, and some are missing; sequencing was by immunoSEQ multiplex PCR. The sample has 300,000 or so clones, approximately 79% seen once. CD45RA+ naive and CD45RA-negative memory subsets were separated from CD4+ cells. Per germline, CDR1 SGHRS and CDR2 YFSETQ. The CDR3 is 15 residues long. V was trimmed by 2 bases and J by 6 bases, leaving 15 bases between them. The clonotype was recovered from a man aged 30-40 years in good health. Sequencing was carried out using memory CD4+ T cells sorted from blood. Documented subset: CD45RA-negative fraction. This chain uses TRBV5-1 with TRBJ2-1; weak D call: TRBD2 (6 bases). Written as DNA, the CDR3 is TGCGCCAGCAGCTTCTCGGGGCTGGGGGGCAATGAGCAGTTCTTC. This encodes CASSFSGLGGNEQFF.